This is a list of T cell receptor beta chains from one sample in a study of shared clonotypes between healthy human individuals. Libraries were prepared by immunoSEQ multiplex PCR; TCRdb keeps only in-frame clonotypes and omits some of them. The sample consists of 2 million to 2.5 million clones, over 90% of them appearing once. The sample comprised naive CD4+ T cells from PBMCs. These TCRs come from a man younger than 35 in good health. Some clones in this sample may be carry-over from other donors' samples. The CDR3 runs from the conserved cysteine through the conserved F or W. The D gene is left open where the match is weak. Size is omitted from some rows. Given values are once, few, many or a class for expanded clones.

J: TRBJ2-2; V: TRBV27; D: TRBD1; size: .; DNA: TGTGCCAGCAATCTACAGGGGACCGGGGAGCTGTTTTTT; CDR3: CASNLQGTGELFF
J: TRBJ2-7; V: TRBV7-2; D: .; size: once; DNA: TGTGCCAGCAGCTTATTCGAGGGGTCCTCATCAGGAGAGCAGTACTTC; CDR3: CASSLFEGSSSGEQYF
J: TRBJ2-3; V: TRBV7-9; D: .; size: .; DNA: TGTGCCAGCAGCTTAGTTGGGGGGCCCCTTAAGATCACAGATACGCAGTATTTT; CDR3: CASSLVGGPLKITDTQYF
J: TRBJ2-1; V: TRBV18; D: TRBD2; size: .; DNA: TGTGCCAGCCGGGCGGGGGAAGAGCAGTTCTTC; CDR3: CASRAGEEQFF
J: TRBJ2-1; V: TRBV18; D: TRBD2; size: once; DNA: TGTGCCAGCTCACCCGTCATTAGCGGGCTGGTTTTCGAGCAGTTCTTC; CDR3: CASSPVISGLVFEQFF
J: TRBJ2-1; V: TRBV7-3; D: TRBD2; size: .; DNA: TGTGCCAGCAGCACCGGGACTAGCGCCTACAATGAGCAGTTCTTC; CDR3: CASSTGTSAYNEQFF
J: TRBJ1-2; V: TRBV4-2; D: .; size: .; DNA: TGTGCCAGCAGCCAAGCTCACGCCAGTTCTAACTATGGCTACACCTTC; CDR3: CASSQAHASSNYGYTF
J: TRBJ2-7; V: TRBV5-1; D: .; size: .; DNA: TGCGCCAGCAGCTTGGAACCCTTCGGCGAGCAGTACTTC; CDR3: CASSLEPFGEQYF
J: TRBJ2-7; V: TRBV18; D: TRBD2; size: .; DNA: TGTGCCAGCTCACGAAGTGTACTAGCGGGAGACGCCGAGCAGTACTTC; CDR3: CASSRSVLAGDAEQYF
J: TRBJ2-1; V: TRBV2; D: TRBD2; size: .; DNA: TGTGCCAGCGTAGGACTAGCGGAGTACAATGAGCAGTTCTTC; CDR3: CASVGLAEYNEQFF
J: TRBJ1-2; V: TRBV5-4; D: .; size: .; DNA: TGTGCCAGCAGCTTGGATGGCCCAACCCGCCCTCTGGGCTACACCTTC; CDR3: CASSLDGPTRPLGYTF
J: TRBJ2-2; V: TRBV5-6; D: .; size: .; DNA: TGTGCCAGCAGCTTGGTAAGGTTAGCGAACACCGGGGAGCTGTTTTTT; CDR3: CASSLVRLANTGELFF
J: TRBJ2-3; V: TRBV27; D: TRBD2; size: .; DNA: TGTGCCAGCAGTTTGGGACTAGCGACTACGCAGTATTTT; CDR3: CASSLGLATTQYF
J: TRBJ2-1; V: TRBV4-1; D: .; size: .; DNA: TGCGCCAGCAGTAAAACGGGGGGCCTGAGATCCTACAATGAGCAGTTCTTC; CDR3: CASSKTGGLRSYNEQFF
J: TRBJ1-1; V: TRBV5-4; D: .; size: .; DNA: TGTGCCAGCAGCCCGCAAGGGGGGGAGAGGAGCACTGAAGCTTTCTTT; CDR3: CASSPQGGERSTEAFF
J: TRBJ1-1; V: TRBV5-8; D: .; size: .; DNA: TGTGCCAGCAGCTTGGGGGTTATGAACACTGAAGCTTTCTTT; CDR3: CASSLGVMNTEAFF
J: TRBJ2-3; V: TRBV6-5; D: TRBD2; size: .; DNA: TGTGCCAGCACGCGGATCCCGGGGGGAGATACGCAGTATTTT; CDR3: CASTRIPGGDTQYF
J: TRBJ2-7; V: TRBV10-1; D: .; size: .; DNA: TGCGCCCCCGGTGACGGGGAGCTAAACTACGAGCAGTACTTC; CDR3: CAPGDGELNYEQYF
J: TRBJ1-5; V: TRBV27; D: .; size: .; DNA: TGTGCCAGCGGATCCAACAGGGTTAGCAATCAGCCCCAGCATTTT; CDR3: CASGSNRVSNQPQHF
J: TRBJ2-1; V: TRBV4-1; D: TRBD2; size: .; DNA: TGCGCCAGCAGCCAAGAATCCCTAGCGGCCCACTCCTACAATGAGCAGTTCTTC; CDR3: CASSQESLAAHSYNEQFF
J: TRBJ2-4; V: TRBV7-2; D: .; size: .; DNA: TGTGCCAGCTGCCGGGAGGGGGCGCTTTCAAACATTCAGTACTTC; CDR3: CASCREGALSNIQYF
J: TRBJ1-1; V: TRBV7-9; D: .; size: .; DNA: TGTGCCAGCAGCTTAACATGGGAGACTGAAGCTTTCTTT; CDR3: CASSLTWETEAFF
J: TRBJ2-1; V: TRBV5-6; D: TRBD2; size: .; DNA: TGTGCCAGCAGCTCACTGACTAGCGGGAGTACCCCCTACAATGAGCAGTTCTTC; CDR3: CASSSLTSGSTPYNEQFF
J: TRBJ2-1; V: TRBV27; D: .; size: .; DNA: TGTGCCAGCAGTTATCCAAACAACCGGGATGAGCAGTTCTTC; CDR3: CASSYPNNRDEQFF
J: TRBJ1-4; V: TRBV7-2; D: TRBD1; size: .; DNA: TGTGCCAGCAGCTGGGACAGAAGTGAAAAACTGTTTTTT; CDR3: CASSWDRSEKLFF
J: TRBJ2-1; V: TRBV7-7; D: .; size: .; DNA: TGTGCCAGCAGCTTAGTCCCAGCGCGCAATGAGCAGTTCTTC; CDR3: CASSLVPARNEQFF
J: TRBJ1-3; V: TRBV30; D: .; size: once; DNA: TGTGCCTGGAGTCTGGGGTTTGGGGGGACTGGAAACACCATATATTTT; CDR3: CAWSLGFGGTGNTIYF
J: TRBJ2-5; V: TRBV5-1; D: .; size: .; DNA: TGCGCCAGCAGCTTGGATGACAGACCGGGGGAGACCCAGTACTTC; CDR3: CASSLDDRPGETQYF
J: TRBJ2-2; V: TRBV6-5; D: .; size: .; DNA: TGTGCCAGCCGGGCGGGGTCGAACACCGGGGAGCTGTTTTTT; CDR3: CASRAGSNTGELFF